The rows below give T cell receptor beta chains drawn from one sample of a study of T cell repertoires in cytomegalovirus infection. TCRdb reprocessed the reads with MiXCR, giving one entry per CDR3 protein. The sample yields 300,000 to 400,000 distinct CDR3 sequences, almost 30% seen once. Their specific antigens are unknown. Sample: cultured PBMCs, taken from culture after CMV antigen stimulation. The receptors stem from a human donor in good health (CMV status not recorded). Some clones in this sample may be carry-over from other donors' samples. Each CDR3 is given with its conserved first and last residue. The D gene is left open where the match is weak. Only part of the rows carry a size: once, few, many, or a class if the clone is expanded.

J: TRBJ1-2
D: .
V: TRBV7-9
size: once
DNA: TGTGCCAGCAGCCCGTCGGGGTCCTATGGCTACACCTTC
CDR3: CASSPSGSYGYTF

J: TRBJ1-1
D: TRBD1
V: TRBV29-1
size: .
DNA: TGCAGCGCCTGGACAGGGGTGAACACTGAAGCTTTCTTT
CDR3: CSAWTGVNTEAFF

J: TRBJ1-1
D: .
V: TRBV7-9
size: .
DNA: TGTGCCAGCAGGCTACGAACAACTGAAGCTTTCTTT
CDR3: CASRLRTTEAFF

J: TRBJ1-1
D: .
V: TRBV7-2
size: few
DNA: TGTGCCAGCAGCTTAGGATTACCGACTGAAGCTTTCTTT
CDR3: CASSLGLPTEAFF

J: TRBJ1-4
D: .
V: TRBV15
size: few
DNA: TGTGCCACCAGCGCTGAAAATGAAAAACTGTTTTTT
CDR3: CATSAENEKLFF

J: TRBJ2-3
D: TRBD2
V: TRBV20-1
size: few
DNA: TGCAGTGCTAGTGGGACTAGCGGGGGGGTAACAGATACGCAGTATTTT
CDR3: CSASGTSGGVTDTQYF

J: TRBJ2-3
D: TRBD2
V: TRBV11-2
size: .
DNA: TGTGCCAGCAGAGCACCGGGACTACTCACAGATACGCAGTATTTT
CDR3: CASRAPGLLTDTQYF

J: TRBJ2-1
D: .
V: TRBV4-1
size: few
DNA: TGCGCCAGCAGCCAAGACGGAGCGGGCGGCAAGAGGGAGCAGTTCTTC
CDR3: CASSQDGAGGKREQFF

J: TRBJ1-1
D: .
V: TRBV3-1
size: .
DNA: TGTGCCAGCAGCCAAGACGTGGAGACTGAAGCTTTCTTT
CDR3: CASSQDVETEAFF

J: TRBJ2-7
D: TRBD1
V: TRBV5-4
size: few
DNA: TGTGCCAGCAGCTCAAGGACAGGGGGCGTCAACGAGCAGTACTTC
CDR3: CASSSRTGGVNEQYF

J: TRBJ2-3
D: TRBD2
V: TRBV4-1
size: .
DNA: TGCGCCAGCAGCCAAGAAGGCCCTAGCGGGGTCACAGATACGCAGTATTTT
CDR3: CASSQEGPSGVTDTQYF

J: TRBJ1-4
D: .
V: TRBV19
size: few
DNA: TGTGCCAGTAGCCTCGACAGGTTTGCCCGTGAAAAACTGTTTTTT
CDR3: CASSLDRFAREKLFF

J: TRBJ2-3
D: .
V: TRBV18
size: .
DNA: TGTGCCAGCTTGGGCCAAACAGATACGCAGTATTTT
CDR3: CASLGQTDTQYF

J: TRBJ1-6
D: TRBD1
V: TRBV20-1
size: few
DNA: TGCAGTGCTAGAGTTAAGGGACAGGGGCAATCACCCCTCCACTTT
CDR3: CSARVKGQGQSPLHF

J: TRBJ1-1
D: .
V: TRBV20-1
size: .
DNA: TGCAGTGCTAGAGATCAGCGAACGGCGGCGACTGAAGCTTTCTTT
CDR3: CSARDQRTAATEAFF

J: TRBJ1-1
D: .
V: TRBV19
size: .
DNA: TGTGCCAGTAGTGCCCCGGGCAGACTCCTAAACACTGAAGCTTTCTTT
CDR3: CASSAPGRLLNTEAFF

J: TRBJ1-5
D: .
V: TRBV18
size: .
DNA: TGTGCCAGCTCACGATCGGGCGGCAATCAGCCCCAGCATTTT
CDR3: CASSRSGGNQPQHF

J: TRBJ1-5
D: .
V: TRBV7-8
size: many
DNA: TGTGCCAGCAGCTTAGACAGGGTCAATCAGCCCCAGCATTTT
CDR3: CASSLDRVNQPQHF

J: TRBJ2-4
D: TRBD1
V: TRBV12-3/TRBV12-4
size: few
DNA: TGTGCCAGCAGTTCACAATATACAGGGGTAGATGAACTAGCCAAAAACATTCAGTACTTC
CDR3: CASSSQYTGVDELAKNIQYF

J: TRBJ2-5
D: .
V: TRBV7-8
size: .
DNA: TGTGCCAGCAGAACGCAAGGACAAGTCCAAGAGACCCAGTACTTC
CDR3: CASRTQGQVQETQYF

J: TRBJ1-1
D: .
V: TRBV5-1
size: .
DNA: TGCGCCAGCACCTTGACCGGGACCCCGAAAGGAGAAGCTTTCTTT
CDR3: CASTLTGTPKGEAFF

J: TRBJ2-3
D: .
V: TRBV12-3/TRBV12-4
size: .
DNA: TGTGCCAGCAGTCACTTGGGGGCCCCGCCCCCCACAGATACGCAGTATTTT
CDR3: CASSHLGAPPPTDTQYF